This entry lists 18 T cell receptor beta chains sequenced from one sample in a study of PD-1 blockade in classical Hodgkin lymphoma. Every patient had relapsed following autologous stem cell transplantation, and cohorts differed in brentuximab vedotin exposure. Only in-frame clones appear in the TCRdb table, and some are missing; sequencing was by immunoSEQ multiplex PCR. The profile shows tens of thousands of clones, around 80% of them singletons. This material consisted of peripheral blood mononuclear cells (PBMCs), taken before the second cycle of nivolumab. The receptors here all came from a human donor with classical Hodgkin lymphoma.

The chain uses TRBV11-2 and TRBJ2-5, with TRBD2 identical over 14 bases. This CDR3 has 16 amino acids. The V segment lost 5 bases and the J segment 5 bases; nucleotides outside the gene matches: 7. Germline assignment: CDR1 SGHAT and CDR2 FQNNGV. CDR3 protein: CASSQTSGRGGETQYF. The CDR3 DNA sequence: TGTGCCAGCAGCCAGACTAGCGGGAGGGGTGGTGAGACCCAGTACTTC. Filled out from reference TRBV11-2 and TRBJ2-5, the complete variable domain reads EAGVAQSPRYKIIEKRQSVAFWCNPISGHATLYWYQQILGQGPKLLIQFQNNGVVDDSQLPKDRFSAERLKGVDSTLKIQPAKLEDSAVYLCASSQTSGRGGETQYFGPGTRLLVL.

The chain employs TRBV7-9 and TRBJ1-4; D remains ambiguous. Germline V gene data show CDR1 as SEHNR and CDR2 as FQNEAQ (reference sequence). Between the trimmed V and J ends, which lost 2 bases and 3 bases, there was a span of 7 bases. The CDR3 loop spans 14 amino acids. Here the CDR3 DNA reads TGTGCCAGCAGCTTACAGGTGGCTAATGAAAAACTGTTTTTT. Protein sequence: CASSLQVANEKLFF.

The chain carries TRBV6-5 and TRBJ1-1; the D is unclear. Germline V gene lookup returns CDR1 MNHEY and CDR2 SVGAGI. V was cut by 6 bases and J by 0 bases, with 5 bases left in between. This CDR3 contains 12 residues. CDR3 DNA: TGTGCCAGCAGACCGATGAACACTGAAGCTTTCTTT. Its translation is CASRPMNTEAFF.

V usage is TRBV2 and J usage is TRBJ1-6; 8 bases match TRBD1. The germline V gene has CDR1 SNHLY and CDR2 FYNNEI. Trimming took 5 bases from V and 9 from J; bases not matched to a gene: 9. There are 15 residues in the CDR3. The CDR3 nucleotides read TGTGCCAGCAGTCGAGGACAGGGACAAGGTTCACCCCTCCACTTT. Its protein product is CASSRGQGQGSPLHF.

This clone showed up just once. The V gene is TRBV7-9, the J gene TRBJ2-7; D uncertain. CDR3 length: 13 amino acids. CDR1 and CDR2 from the germline V gene are SEHNR and FQNEAQ (reference sequence). Trimming took 1 base from V and 0 from J, leaving 4 bases between them. In DNA form, the CDR3 reads TGTGCCAGCAGCTTAGTCTACTCCTACGAGCAGTACTTC. Amino acid sequence: CASSLVYSYEQYF.

The chain has TRBV9 and TRBJ2-3; D possibly uses TRBD1 or TRBD2 (5 bases each). The CDR3 totals 15 residues. Germline values: CDR1 SGDLS, CDR2 YYNGEE. V was shortened by 1 base and J by 0 bases, with 9 bases between the two germline ends. CDR3 loop: CASSVSGASTDTQYF. The CDR3 region has the DNA TGTGCCAGCAGCGTATCCGGGGCGAGCACAGATACGCAGTATTTT.

For the CDR3, the DNA is TGTGCCAGCAGTCGGGACAGGGGGCGAAAAGAGACCCAGTACTTC. This translates into CASSRDRGRKETQYF. V is TRBV28 and J is TRBJ2-5; the match to TRBD1 covers 12 bases. After removal of 5 bases from V and 3 bases from J, the junction contained 4 bases not matched to a gene. The CDR3 loop spans 15 amino acids. Germline V gene lookup returns CDR1 MDHEN and CDR2 SYDVKM.

The J gene is TRBJ1-2, the V gene TRBV6-5; 7 nucleotides align to TRBD1. Germline V gene sequence: CDR1 MNHEY, CDR2 SVGAGI. With V trimmed by 6 bases and J by 8 bases, 9 bases remained unmatched. The CDR3 is made up of 13 amino acids. The CDR3 region has the DNA TGTGCCAGCAGGTCCCAGGGGGAGGGCGGCTACACCTTC. Its protein is CASRSQGEGGYTF.

In this sample, this clone is medium-sized. The chain recombines TRBV6-5 with TRBJ1-6, with 7 bases matching TRBD1. The CDR3 has 15 residues. Germline V gene sequence: CDR1 MNHEY, CDR2 SVGAGI. Trimming cost V 2 bases and J 2 bases; bases outside gene matches: 0. The CDR3 reads CASSYGTAYNSPLHF. The CDR3 DNA follows: TGTGCCAGCAGTTACGGGACAGCCTATAATTCACCCCTCCACTTT.

This chain links TRBV7-2 with TRBJ2-7; D not resolved. There are 15 residues in the CDR3. V was trimmed by 1 base and J by 4 bases, leaving 14 bases between them. Germline loops: CDR1 SGHTA, CDR2 FQGNSA. CDR3 loop: CASSLEFGPTYEQYF. In nucleotides, the CDR3 is TGTGCCAGCAGCTTAGAGTTCGGTCCGACATACGAGCAGTACTTC.

The chain carries TRBV10-1 and TRBJ2-4; no clear D. V lost 3 bases, J lost 5 bases, and 8 bases lay in between. Germline CDR1 reads WNHNN; CDR2 reads SYGVQD (reference sequence). This CDR3 comprises 13 residues. For the CDR3, the DNA is TGCGCCAGCAGTGAAGAGCTCCAAAACATTCAGTACTTC. It is translated as CASSEELQNIQYF.

This chain uses TRBV6-5 with TRBJ2-1; 13 bases line up with TRBD2. This CDR3 contains 15 residues. Germline V gives CDR1 MNHEY, CDR2 SVGAGI. Trimming removed 6 bases from V and 9 bases from J; junction bases left unmatched: 8. For the CDR3, the DNA is TGTGCCAGCAGCCGGACTAGCGGGAGTTATGGTGAGCAGTTCTTC. Residues: CASSRTSGSYGEQFF.

This clone was counted a few times. CDR3 nucleotides: TGTGCCAGTATGATGAAGGGTCTGGGAAGATATGGCTACACCTTC. Protein sequence: CASMMKGLGRYGYTF. The chain employs TRBV19 and TRBJ1-2; the D is unclear. Trimming removed 7 bases from V and 5 bases from J, with 20 bases in between. Per the germline V gene, CDR1 is LNHDA and CDR2 is SQIVND (reference sequence). This CDR3 has 15 residues.

J is TRBJ2-3 and V is TRBV29-1, with D perhaps TRBD2 (7 bases). This CDR3 contains 15 residues. Trimming removed 6 bases from V and 2 bases from J, with 18 bases in between. Germline V gene data show CDR1 as SQVTM and CDR2 as ANQGSEA. The DNA of the CDR3 is TGCAGCGTCCCTTCCGGGGGGCCCCACACAGATACGCAGTATTTT. It specifies CSVPSGGPHTDTQYF.

The rearrangement joins TRBV10-3 to TRBJ1-1, with no clear D. The CDR3 is 13 residues long. Trimming shortened V by 7 bases and J by 2 bases, and 11 bases separated the two germline ends. CDR1 ENHRY and CDR2 SYGVKD come from the germline V gene. The chain's CDR3 is CAITLDANTEAFF. The CDR3 DNA is TGTGCCATCACCCTCGACGCAAACACTGAAGCTTTCTTT.

This clone was found a few times. The chain uses TRBV7-2 and TRBJ2-7; TRBD1 aligns across 7 bases. V shed 0 bases and J 2 bases; nucleotides not matched to a gene: 7. The CDR3 contains 16 residues. Germline CDR1 SGHTA, CDR2 FQGNSA. Written as DNA, the CDR3 is TGTGCCAGCAGCTTAGCGTTGGGACAGAGGACCTACGAGCAGTACTTC. Protein product: CASSLALGQRTYEQYF.

The chain combines TRBV14 with TRBJ2-3, with D uncertain. Germline assignment: CDR1 SGHDN and CDR2 FVKESK. The ends were cut back, 0 bases at V and 4 bases at J, with 20 bases in the middle. CDR3 length equals 18 residues. The CDR3 here is CASSQDGRPVRSSDTQYF. CDR3 nucleotides: TGTGCCAGCAGCCAAGATGGGCGCCCGGTTAGATCATCAGATACGCAGTATTTT.

This clone was counted a single time. V and J are TRBV7-2 and TRBJ1-6; possible D gene TRBD1, 5 bases. Germline V gene data show CDR1 as SGHTA and CDR2 as FQGNSA. V lost 1 base and J 10 bases, leaving 14 bases between the germline ends. This CDR3 contains 15 residues. This chain's CDR3 is CASSLDPGFGSPLHF. Written as DNA, the CDR3 is TGTGCCAGCAGCTTAGATCCAGGGTTCGGCTCACCCCTCCACTTT.